These T cell receptor beta chains were read from a single sample in a study of blood T cell repertoires in COVID-19. The assay was immunoSEQ multiplex PCR, and TCRdb's table has in-frame clones only and misses some. The repertoire holds tens of thousands of clones, with less than 90% as singletons. Sequenced input: peripheral blood. Every receptor here comes from a man aged 60 to 69 with COVID-19, enrolled during active disease. Each CDR3 is given with its conserved first and last residue. Each record gives: J gene, clone size, CDR3 length, D gene, V gene, CDR3 protein, CDR3 DNA. D genes are given only for firm matches. Size is stated for part of the rows, as once, few or many counts, or as a class when the clone is expanded.

TRBJ2-3,NA,15,TRBD1,TRBV5-6,CASSLVGQGPDTQYF,TGTGCCAGCAGCTTGGTGGGACAGGGACCAGATACGCAGTATTTT
TRBJ1-2,NA,12,NA,TRBV12-3/TRBV12-4,CASSFGVDGYTF,TGTGCCAGCAGTTTCGGGGTGGATGGCTACACCTTC
TRBJ2-2,few,12,NA,TRBV6-5,CASSEASGELFF,TGTGCCAGCAGCGAGGCCTCCGGGGAGCTGTTTTTT
TRBJ1-5,NA,16,TRBD1,TRBV6-1,CASSDTGGGSNQPQHF,TGTGCCAGCAGTGATACAGGGGGCGGAAGCAATCAGCCCCAGCATTTT
TRBJ2-2,once,15,NA,TRBV6-5,CASRISGENTGELFF,TGTGCCAGCAGAATCTCCGGGGAGAACACCGGGGAGCTGTTTTTT
TRBJ2-1,NA,16,NA,TRBV2,CASSEWGGTSYNEQFF,TGTGCCAGCAGTGAATGGGGGGGCACTTCCTACAATGAGCAGTTCTTC
TRBJ2-5,NA,15,TRBD2,TRBV7-3,CASAFGGGAYETQYF,TGTGCCAGCGCTTTTGGCGGGGGGGCCTACGAGACCCAGTACTTC
TRBJ1-5,NA,14,NA,TRBV18,CASSPGLGNQPQHF,TGTGCCAGCTCACCAGGGCTTGGCAATCAGCCCCAGCATTTT
TRBJ1-2,NA,11,NA,TRBV6-5,CASHSNYGYTF,TGTGCCAGCCATAGTAACTATGGCTACACCTTC
TRBJ1-6,few,14,TRBD1,TRBV27,CASSPQGTQSPLHF,TGTGCCAGCAGTCCACAGGGGACCCAATCACCCCTCCACTTT
TRBJ2-3,NA,15,TRBD1,TRBV5-5,CASSWGTGSTDTQYF,TGTGCCAGCAGCTGGGGGACAGGGTCGACAGATACGCAGTATTTT
TRBJ2-1,NA,15,NA,TRBV13,CASSLNFRTTNEQFF,TGTGCCAGCAGCTTAAACTTTCGGACTACCAATGAGCAGTTCTTC
TRBJ1-2,NA,15,TRBD1,TRBV18,CASSPPDRTWAGYTF,TGTGCCAGCTCACCACCGGACAGGACCTGGGCTGGCTACACCTTC
TRBJ2-4,NA,15,NA,TRBV2,CASRAGGGAKNIQYF,TGTGCCAGCAGGGCAGGAGGGGGGGCTAAAAACATTCAGTACTTC
TRBJ2-2,NA,16,NA,TRBV28,CASSFNRRIYTGELFF,TGTGCCAGCAGTTTTAACAGACGGATCTACACCGGGGAGCTGTTTTTT
TRBJ1-5,NA,14,TRBD1,TRBV27,CASSFGQGGQPQHF,TGTGCCAGCAGTTTCGGACAGGGGGGTCAGCCCCAGCATTTT
TRBJ2-7,NA,15,NA,TRBV11-2,CATAGYRGRTVEQYF,TGTGCCACCGCGGGGTACAGGGGACGTACGGTCGAGCAGTACTTC
TRBJ1-1,NA,12,NA,TRBV27,CASSYRPVEAFF,TGTGCCAGCAGTTACAGGCCGGTAGAAGCTTTCTTT
TRBJ1-5,NA,17,TRBD1,TRBV24-1,CATSDPRGGQGNQPQHF,TGTGCCACCAGTGATCCCCGCGGGGGACAGGGAAATCAGCCCCAGCATTTT
TRBJ2-1,NA,16,TRBD2,TRBV7-6,CASSLQSRGRANEQFF,TGTGCCAGCAGCCTACAGTCTCGCGGGAGGGCCAATGAGCAGTTCTTC
TRBJ1-5,NA,15,NA,TRBV19,CASTRDPGGDQPQHF,TGTGCCAGTACCAGAGACCCCGGAGGGGATCAGCCCCAGCATTTT
TRBJ2-1,NA,18,TRBD2,TRBV9,CASRSSGLAGRSYNEQFF,TGTGCCAGCAGATCTTCGGGACTAGCGGGACGCTCCTACAATGAGCAGTTCTTC
TRBJ2-2,NA,16,NA,TRBV19,CASSIKGAANTGELFF,TGTGCCAGTAGTATTAAAGGGGCGGCGAACACCGGGGAGCTGTTTTTT
TRBJ2-3,NA,14,NA,TRBV30,CAWSVLGGTDTQYF,TGTGCCTGGAGTGTACTCGGAGGGACAGATACGCAGTATTTT
TRBJ2-7,NA,16,TRBD2,TRBV5-3,CARSFLLAGASYEQYF,TGTGCCAGAAGCTTCCTACTAGCGGGAGCCTCCTACGAGCAGTACTTC
TRBJ1-2,NA,15,NA,TRBV10-2,CASSESSGGLRGYTF,TGCGCCAGCAGTGAGTCCAGTGGTGGGCTTCGGGGCTACACCTTC
TRBJ1-4,once,16,NA,TRBV11-2,CASSLGPQGFNEKLFF,TGTGCCAGCAGCTTAGGGCCCCAGGGGTTTAATGAAAAACTGTTTTTT
TRBJ2-1,NA,15,TRBD2,TRBV29-1,CSVINLAGGPDEQFF,TGCAGCGTTATAAACCTAGCGGGAGGGCCCGATGAGCAGTTCTTC
TRBJ2-1,NA,14,TRBD2,TRBV7-9,CASSMTSGSHEQFF,TGTGCCAGCAGCATGACTAGCGGGAGCCATGAGCAGTTCTTC
TRBJ2-5,NA,15,NA,TRBV25-1,CATATPHELQETQYF,TGTGCCACCGCTACCCCGCATGAACTCCAAGAGACCCAGTACTTC
TRBJ1-5,once,15,NA,TRBV27,CASSFPAGNNQPQHF,TGTGCCAGCTCTTTTCCCGCGGGTAACAATCAGCCCCAGCATTTT
TRBJ2-7,NA,13,TRBD2,TRBV19,CASSLGLADEQYF,TGTGCCAGTAGTTTGGGACTAGCGGACGAGCAGTACTTC
TRBJ2-2,NA,15,NA,TRBV4-1,CASSQWTEKTGELFF,TGCGCCAGCAGCCAGTGGACAGAGAAAACCGGGGAGCTGTTTTTT
TRBJ1-5,NA,15,NA,TRBV6-2/TRBV6-3,CASSYPLTAYQPQHF,TGTGCCAGCAGTTACCCCCTGACAGCCTATCAGCCCCAGCATTTT
TRBJ1-2,NA,15,TRBD1,TRBV6-6,CASSRSPGGASGYTF,TGTGCCAGCAGTCGATCACCAGGGGGCGCGTCGGGCTACACCTTC
TRBJ2-7,NA,15,TRBD1,TRBV23-1,CASSQGNRGLYEQYF,TGCGCCAGCAGTCAAGGTAACAGGGGGCTTTACGAGCAGTACTTC
TRBJ2-1,NA,15,TRBD2,TRBV19,CASSILAAVYNEQFF,TGTGCCAGTAGTATCCTAGCGGCGGTCTACAATGAGCAGTTCTTC
TRBJ2-1,once,17,NA,TRBV4-1,CASSQDTGQGLYNEQFF,TGCGCCAGCAGCCAAGATACCGGGCAGGGACTCTACAATGAGCAGTTCTTC
TRBJ2-7,medium-sized,14,NA,TRBV12-5,CASGLGQNSYEQYF,TGTGCTAGTGGTTTGGGACAGAACTCCTACGAGCAGTACTTC
TRBJ1-4,NA,14,TRBD1,TRBV28,CASATGTDDEKLFF,TGTGCCAGCGCAACCGGGACAGACGATGAAAAACTGTTTTTT
TRBJ1-1,NA,15,NA,TRBV18,CASSPFESSDTEAFF,TGTGCCAGCTCACCGTTTGAGTCCTCGGACACTGAAGCTTTCTTT
TRBJ2-1,NA,13,TRBD1,TRBV28,CASSFTGGAIQFF,TGTGCCAGCAGTTTCACAGGGGGCGCGATACAGTTCTTC
TRBJ2-5,NA,15,TRBD2,TRBV7-2,CASSTGLAGTETQYF,TGTGCCAGCAGCACTGGACTAGCGGGAACAGAGACCCAGTACTTC
TRBJ2-1,NA,12,NA,TRBV2,CASSRIDNEQFF,TGTGCCAGTAGTCGCATAGACAATGAGCAGTTCTTC
TRBJ1-2,NA,13,NA,TRBV5-1,CASSFTGYDGYTF,TGCGCCAGCAGCTTCACAGGGTATGATGGCTACACCTTC
TRBJ2-3,NA,14,TRBD1,TRBV19,CASGRGQGRDTQYF,TGTGCCAGTGGTAGGGGACAGGGGAGAGATACGCAGTATTTT
TRBJ1-3,NA,15,NA,TRBV7-2,CASSLAGATGNTIYF,TGTGCCAGCAGCTTAGCGGGGGCCACTGGAAACACCATATATTTT
TRBJ2-1,NA,13,TRBD2,TRBV2,CASGIAGDNEQFF,TGTGCCAGCGGGATAGCGGGAGACAATGAGCAGTTCTTC
TRBJ1-2,NA,13,NA,TRBV3-1/TRBV3-2,CASSQDREAGYTF,TGTGCCAGCAGCCAAGACAGGGAGGCTGGCTACACCTTC
TRBJ2-1,NA,16,TRBD2,TRBV5-5,CASSFRMLAGGQEQFF,TGTGCCAGCAGCTTTCGAATGCTAGCGGGGGGTCAAGAGCAGTTCTTC
TRBJ2-1,once,14,TRBD1,TRBV11-1,CASSRTGEINEQFF,TGTGCCAGCAGTCGGACAGGGGAGATCAATGAGCAGTTCTTC
TRBJ1-2,NA,14,NA,TRBV6-5,CASTAGQLGYGYTF,TGTGCCAGCACTGCAGGGCAGCTGGGCTATGGCTACACCTTC
TRBJ1-4,NA,13,NA,TRBV12-3/TRBV12-4,CASNRGGPEKLFF,TGTGCCAGCAATCGGGGGGGGCCTGAAAAACTGTTTTTT
TRBJ1-6,NA,13,TRBD1,TRBV6-5,CASRRTGNSPLHF,TGTGCCAGCAGGCGGACAGGGAATTCACCCCTCCACTTT
TRBJ1-3,NA,14,NA,TRBV7-6,CASSLVQVGNTIYF,TGTGCCAGCAGCTTAGTGCAGGTTGGAAACACCATATATTTT